This T cell receptor beta chain was sequenced in a study of control samples from healthy donors and cancer patients. Some clones are missing from TCRdb's copy, which holds only in-frame ones; the method was immunoSEQ multiplex PCR. Here the sample spans more than 120,000 clones, 75% to 95% being singletons. The germline V gene has CDR1 MNHNS and CDR2 SASEGT. This CDR3 comprises 14 residues. Trimming shortened V by 1 base and J by 8 bases, and 13 bases separated the two germline ends. The TCR originated in a young man in good health. This chain links TRBV6-1 with TRBJ2-3, with D maybe TRBD2 (6 bases). Sequenced material: blood. The CDR3 DNA reads as TGTGCCAGCAGTGAAGGTGTCAGAGCGGGTACGCAGTATTTT. This codes for CASSEGVRAGTQYF.